The clone carrying this T cell receptor (beta chain) appeared a few times. Its specificity is not known. The CDR3 sequence is 13 residues long. Germline-derived CDR1 and CDR2 are SGHTA and FQGNSA. The ends were cut back, 11 bases at V and 3 bases at J, with 17 bases in the middle. The source of the sample is a study of shared clonotypes between healthy human individuals. General study results and limits: Clonotypes shared by all four sorted-subset donors had higher generation probabilities than non-shared clonotypes. Enrolling few donors narrowed the genetic and exposure-history diversity that was represented.

Some clones are missing from TCRdb's copy, which holds only in-frame ones; the method was immunoSEQ multiplex PCR. The sample lists 950,000 to 1,100,000 clones, about 84% occurring once. The receptor was derived from a man aged 18-30 years in good health. Some clones in this sample may be carry-over from other donors' samples. Sample: memory CD4+ T cells from PBMCs. Documented subset: CD45RA-negative fraction. The V call is TRBV7-2, the J call TRBJ2-7, with D tentatively TRBD2 (7 bases). CDR3: CAAGASANYEQYF. The CDR3, as DNA: TGTGCCGCGGGGGCTAGCGCCAACTACGAGCAGTACTTC.